This T cell receptor (beta chain) was documented in a study of T cells after yellow fever vaccination. General observations from the study: Some clonotypes, a small share, were shared between CD4 and CD8 compartments. Once the booster was given, most primary-vaccination clones reappeared, at roughly 96% for CD4 and over 75% for CD8. Contaminants from the bulk population, in the form of abundant clonotypes, could be found in FACS-sorted repertoires.

Making TCR cDNA involved 5'RACE template switching, which added UMIs and a universal primer site. TCRdb ran MiXCR on the 5' RACE reads and lists one entry per CDR3 protein. The profile shows some 250,000 distinct CDR3 sequences, about 7% of them singletons. This CDR3 region has 12 residues. Trimming pared 3 bases from V and 16 bases from J, leaving 16 bases between. Germline CDR1 KGHSH, CDR2 LQKENI. The table lists this clonotype with many counts. Its cognate antigen is unknown. The sequencing used CD4+ T cells sorted from PBMCs, collected 15 days after the yellow fever booster vaccination. The chain joins TRBV18 to TRBJ2-1; TRBD1 or TRBD2 may be the D gene (5 bases each). This TCR was recovered from a man between 25 and 39 years old who received the YFV17D yellow fever vaccine. The CDR3, as DNA: TGTGCCAGCTCACCGCAAGGTCCGGGGACCTTCTTC. Translation: CASSPQGPGTFF.